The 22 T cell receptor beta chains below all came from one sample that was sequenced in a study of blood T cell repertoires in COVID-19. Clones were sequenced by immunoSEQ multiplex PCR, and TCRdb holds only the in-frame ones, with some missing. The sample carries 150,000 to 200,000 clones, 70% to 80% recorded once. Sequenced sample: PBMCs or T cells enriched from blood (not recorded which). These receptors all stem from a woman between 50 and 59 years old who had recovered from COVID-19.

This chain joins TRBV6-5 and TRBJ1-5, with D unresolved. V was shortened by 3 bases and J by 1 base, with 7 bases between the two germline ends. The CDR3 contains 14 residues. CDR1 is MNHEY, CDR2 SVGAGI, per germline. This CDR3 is CASSYSQSNQPQHF. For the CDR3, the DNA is TGTGCCAGCAGTTATTCTCAGAGCAATCAGCCCCAGCATTTT.

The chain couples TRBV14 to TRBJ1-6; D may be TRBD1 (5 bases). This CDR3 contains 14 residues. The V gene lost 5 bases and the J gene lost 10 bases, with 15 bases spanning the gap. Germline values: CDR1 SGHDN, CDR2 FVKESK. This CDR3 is CASSSRGGESPLHF. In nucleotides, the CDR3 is TGTGCCAGCAGCTCACGAGGAGGGGAATCACCCCTCCACTTT.

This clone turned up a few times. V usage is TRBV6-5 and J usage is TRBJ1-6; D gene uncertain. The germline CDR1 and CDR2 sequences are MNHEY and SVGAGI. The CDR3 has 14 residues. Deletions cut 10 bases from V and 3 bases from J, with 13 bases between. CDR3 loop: CATSDGVYNSPLHF. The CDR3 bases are TGTGCCACGAGCGACGGGGTCTATAATTCACCCCTCCACTTT.

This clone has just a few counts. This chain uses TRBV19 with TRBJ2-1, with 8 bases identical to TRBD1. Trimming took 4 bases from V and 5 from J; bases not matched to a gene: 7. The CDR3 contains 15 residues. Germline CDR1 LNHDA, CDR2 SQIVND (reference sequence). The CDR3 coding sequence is TGTGCCAGTAGTACCGGGACAGGTACCAACAATGAGCAGTTCTTC. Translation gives CASSTGTGTNNEQFF.

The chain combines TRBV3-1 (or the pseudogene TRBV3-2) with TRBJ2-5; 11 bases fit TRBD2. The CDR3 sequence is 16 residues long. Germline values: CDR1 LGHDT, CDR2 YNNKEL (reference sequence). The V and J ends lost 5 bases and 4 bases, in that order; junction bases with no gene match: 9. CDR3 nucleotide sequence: TGTGCCAGCAGCAGATTCCCAGGACTAGCGGGAGAGACCCAGTACTTC. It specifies CASSRFPGLAGETQYF.

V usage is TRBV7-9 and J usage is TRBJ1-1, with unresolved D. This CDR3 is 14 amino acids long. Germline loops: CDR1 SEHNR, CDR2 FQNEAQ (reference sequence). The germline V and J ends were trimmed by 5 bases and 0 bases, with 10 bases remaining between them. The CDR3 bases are TGTGCCAGCAGCCGCCCGGGGATGAACACTGAAGCTTTCTTT. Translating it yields CASSRPGMNTEAFF.

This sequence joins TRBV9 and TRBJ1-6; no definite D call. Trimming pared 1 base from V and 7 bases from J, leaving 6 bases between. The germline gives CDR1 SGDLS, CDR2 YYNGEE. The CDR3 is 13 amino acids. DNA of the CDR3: TGTGCCAGCAGCGTATCGGGGAATTCACCCCTCCACTTT. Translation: CASSVSGNSPLHF.

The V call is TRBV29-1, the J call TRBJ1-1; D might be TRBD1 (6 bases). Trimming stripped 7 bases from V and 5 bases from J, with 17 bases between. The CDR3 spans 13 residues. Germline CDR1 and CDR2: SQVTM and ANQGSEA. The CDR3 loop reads CSAKGQIGTEAFF. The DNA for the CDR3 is TGCAGCGCCAAGGGACAAATAGGGACTGAAGCTTTCTTT.

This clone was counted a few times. CDR3 nucleotides: TGTGCCAGCTCATCTAACAGGGGGCCGTCTACTGAAGCTTTCTTT. It yields the protein CASSSNRGPSTEAFF. This chain links TRBV18 with TRBJ1-1, with 9 nucleotides matching TRBD1. This CDR3 has 15 residues. Germline CDR1 is KGHSH and CDR2 is LQKENI. With 5 bases clipped from V and 5 bases from J, the junction kept 9 bases outside the gene matches.

Written as DNA, the CDR3 is TGTGCCAGCAGAGAAACAGGGGGCGCGACCACCGGAGCTTCACCCCTCCACTTT. Encoded protein: CASRETGGATTGASPLHF. The chain uses TRBV6-1 and TRBJ1-6, with TRBD1 identical over 9 bases. Trimming cost V 6 bases and J 9 bases; bases outside gene matches: 18. The CDR3 contains 18 residues. Germline lookup yields CDR1 MNHNS and CDR2 SASEGT.

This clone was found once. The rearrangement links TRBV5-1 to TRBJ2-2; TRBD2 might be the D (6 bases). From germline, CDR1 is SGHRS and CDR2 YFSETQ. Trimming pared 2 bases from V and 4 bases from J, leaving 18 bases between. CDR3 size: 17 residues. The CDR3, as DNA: TGCGCCAGCAGCTTACGTCGAGGGGTCGGGGGCACCGGGGAGCTGTTTTTT. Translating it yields CASSLRRGVGGTGELFF.

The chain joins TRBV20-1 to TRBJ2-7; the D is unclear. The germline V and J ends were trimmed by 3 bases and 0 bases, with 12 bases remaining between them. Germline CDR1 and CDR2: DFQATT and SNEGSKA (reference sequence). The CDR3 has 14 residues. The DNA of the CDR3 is TGCAGTGCTAGTGTGCGGTCAGCCTCCTACGAGCAGTACTTC. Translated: CSASVRSASYEQYF.

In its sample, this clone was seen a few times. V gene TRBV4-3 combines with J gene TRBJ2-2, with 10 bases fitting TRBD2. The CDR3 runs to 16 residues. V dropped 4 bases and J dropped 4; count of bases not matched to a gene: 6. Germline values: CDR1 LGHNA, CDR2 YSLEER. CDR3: CASSRGLAEVTGELFF. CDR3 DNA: TGCGCCAGCAGCCGCGGACTAGCGGAGGTCACCGGGGAGCTGTTTTTT.

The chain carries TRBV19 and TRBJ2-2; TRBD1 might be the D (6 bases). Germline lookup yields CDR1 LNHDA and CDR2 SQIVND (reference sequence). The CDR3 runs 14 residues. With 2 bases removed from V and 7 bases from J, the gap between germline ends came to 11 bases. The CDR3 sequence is CASSIQGRNGELFF. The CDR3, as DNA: TGTGCCAGTAGTATACAGGGGCGGAACGGGGAGCTGTTTTTT.

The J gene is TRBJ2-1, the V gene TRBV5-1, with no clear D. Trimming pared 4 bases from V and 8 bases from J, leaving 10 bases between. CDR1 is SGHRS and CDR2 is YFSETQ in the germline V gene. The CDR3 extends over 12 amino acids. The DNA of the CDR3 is TGCGCCAGCAGCCTCCTAGTCGATGAGCAGTTCTTC. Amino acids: CASSLLVDEQFF.

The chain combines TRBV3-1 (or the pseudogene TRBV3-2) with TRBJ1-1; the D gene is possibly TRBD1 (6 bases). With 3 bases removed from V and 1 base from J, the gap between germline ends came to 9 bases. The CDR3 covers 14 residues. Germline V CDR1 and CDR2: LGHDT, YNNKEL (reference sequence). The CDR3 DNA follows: TGTGCCAGCAGCCAGGCACAGGGGAACACTGAAGCTTTCTTT. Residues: CASSQAQGNTEAFF.

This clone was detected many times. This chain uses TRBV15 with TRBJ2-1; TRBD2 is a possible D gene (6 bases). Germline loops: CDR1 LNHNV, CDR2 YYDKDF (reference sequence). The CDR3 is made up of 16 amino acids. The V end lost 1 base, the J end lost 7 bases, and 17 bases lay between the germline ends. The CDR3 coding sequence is TGTGCCACCAGCAGAGGTAGTGGAGGGCGCGGAAATGAGCAGTTCTTC. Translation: CATSRGSGGRGNEQFF.

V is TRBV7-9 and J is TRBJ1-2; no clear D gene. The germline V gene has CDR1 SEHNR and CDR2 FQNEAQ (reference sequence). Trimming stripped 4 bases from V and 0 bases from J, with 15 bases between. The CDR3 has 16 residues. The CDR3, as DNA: TGTGCCAGCAGCTCTCTGAGATCCCTAGCTAACTATGGCTACACCTTC. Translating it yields CASSSLRSLANYGYTF.

The DNA of the CDR3 is TGTGCCAGCTCGGACGGGGGGTCTGGGGCCAACGTCCTGACTTTC. As protein: CASSDGGSGANVLTF. V usage is TRBV18 and J usage is TRBJ2-6; TRBD2 agrees at 7 bases. V lost 6 bases and J lost 1; bases outside the gene matches: 3. CDR3 length: 15 amino acids. CDR1 and CDR2 from the germline V gene are KGHSH and LQKENI.

The CDR3 DNA sequence: TGCGCCAGCAGCCCGGGACTAGCGGGATACGAGCAGTACTTC. Its protein product is CASSPGLAGYEQYF. The chain joins TRBV5-1 to TRBJ2-7, with 13 positions matching TRBD2. The germline V gene has CDR1 SGHRS and CDR2 YFSETQ. The CDR3 runs 14 residues. The V segment lost 4 bases and the J segment 4 bases; nucleotides outside the gene matches: 2. The variable domain in full, with the rest retrieved from reference TRBV5-1 and TRBJ2-7, is KAGVTQTPRYLIKTRGQQVTLSCSPISGHRSVSWYQQTPGQGLQFLFEYFSETQRNKGNFPGRFSGRQFSNSRSEMNVSTLELGDSALYLCASSPGLAGYEQYFGPGTRLTVT.

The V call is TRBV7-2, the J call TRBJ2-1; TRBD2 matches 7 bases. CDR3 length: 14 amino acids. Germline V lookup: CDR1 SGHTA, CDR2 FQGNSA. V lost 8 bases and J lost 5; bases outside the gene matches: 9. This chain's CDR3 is CASLSSGLHNEQFF. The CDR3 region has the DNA TGTGCCAGCCTGTCCTCGGGACTACACAATGAGCAGTTCTTC. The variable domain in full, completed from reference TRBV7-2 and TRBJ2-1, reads GAGVSQSPSNKVTEKGKDVELRCDPISGHTALYWYRQSLGQGLEFLIYFQGNSAPDKSGLPSDRFSAERTGGSVSTLTIQRTQQEDSAVYLCASLSSGLHNEQFFGPGTRLTVL.

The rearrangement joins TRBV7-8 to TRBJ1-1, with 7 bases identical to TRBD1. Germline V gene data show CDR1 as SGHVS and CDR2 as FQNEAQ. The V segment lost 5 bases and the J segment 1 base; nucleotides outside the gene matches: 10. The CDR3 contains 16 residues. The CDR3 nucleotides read TGTGCCAGCAGCCCCAGAACAGGGGTGAAGAACACTGAAGCTTTCTTT. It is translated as CASSPRTGVKNTEAFF.